This is a list of T cell receptor beta chains from one sample in a study of shared clonotypes between healthy human individuals. Libraries were prepared by immunoSEQ multiplex PCR; TCRdb keeps only in-frame clonotypes and omits some of them. The data contain 650,000 to 800,000 clones, about 90% of them singletons. The sequencing sample was made of naive CD8+ T cells sorted from blood. These TCRs come from a man aged 25 to 40 in good health. CDR3s include the opening cysteine and the closing phenylalanine or tryptophan. Fields, in order: CDR3 DNA, CDR3 protein, V gene, clone size, J gene, D gene. D genes are given only for firm matches. The size field is filled for only some rows; it gives once, few, many or a size class.

TGTGCCAGCAGCTTTCTCGCAAGCGGGAGTTCCTACGAGCAGTACTTC CASSFLASGSSYEQYF TRBV7-8 once TRBJ2-7 TRBD2
TGCGCCAGCAGCCAAGAAGGGGGCGGGAGTTCCTACGAGCAGTACTTC CASSQEGGGSSYEQYF TRBV4-1 - TRBJ2-7 -
TGTGCCAGCAGCCCCCGGTTGAACGGAATCTACGAGCAGTACTTC CASSPRLNGIYEQYF TRBV7-9 - TRBJ2-7 -
TGTGCCAGCAGTTGGACTAGCGGGCGCTGGAACACCGGGGAGCTGTTTTTT CASSWTSGRWNTGELFF TRBV28 - TRBJ2-2 TRBD2
TGTGCCAGCACCCGACTAGCGTCCTACGAGCAGTACTTC CASTRLASYEQYF TRBV6-1 - TRBJ2-7 TRBD2
TGCGCCAGCAGCTTGGGCCGAAAGGCCGAGCAGTACTTC CASSLGRKAEQYF TRBV5-1 - TRBJ2-7 -
TGTGCCACCAGCAGAACTAGCCGAGAGACCCAGTACTTC CATSRTSRETQYF TRBV15 - TRBJ2-5 -
TGTGCCAGCAGCACTCGACTAGCGGGAGGGCCCCATGAGCAGTTCTTC CASSTRLAGGPHEQFF TRBV7-9 - TRBJ2-1 TRBD2
TGTGCCAGCAGCTTCGGTATTCCGGGACATCTCTATGGCTACACCTTC CASSFGIPGHLYGYTF TRBV11-2 - TRBJ1-2 -
TGCGCCAGCAGCCAAGCTTTGCCGGGAAACACCGGGGAGCTGTTTTTT CASSQALPGNTGELFF TRBV4-3 - TRBJ2-2 -
TGCGCCAGCAGCCCGACCTGGACGGGAAACACCGGGGAGCTGTTTTTT CASSPTWTGNTGELFF TRBV5-1 - TRBJ2-2 -
TGCGCCAGCAGCCCTGGGGTAAAACTGTTTTTT CASSPGVKLFF TRBV4-1 - TRBJ1-4 -
TGTGCCAGCAGCACCCAGGATAGGGGAAGCACAGATACGCAGTATTTT CASSTQDRGSTDTQYF TRBV9 - TRBJ2-3 -
TGCAGCGTCCTCGCCGGGTCTCTTCTCTCTGGGGCCAACGTCCTGACTTTC CSVLAGSLLSGANVLTF TRBV29-1 - TRBJ2-6 -
TGCGCCAGCAGCCCGGACGAAATTAGCGGGGGACCATCGCGGGGGAGCACAGATACGCAGTATTTT CASSPDEISGGPSRGSTDTQYF TRBV5-1 - TRBJ2-3 TRBD2
TGTGCCAGCAGTACACCCGGGACAGGGAATTTCTTTAGCAATCAGCCCCAGCATTTT CASSTPGTGNFFSNQPQHF TRBV28 - TRBJ1-5 TRBD1
TGTGCCAGCAGCCGGGACGGCCCCTCCTTTATTGGGGAGACCCAGTACTTC CASSRDGPSFIGETQYF TRBV7-2 few TRBJ2-5 -
TGTGCCAGCAGCTCTAGCGGAAACACAGATACGCAGTATTTT CASSSSGNTDTQYF TRBV5-6 - TRBJ2-3 TRBD2
TGTGCCAGTAGTATAGAACAGGGTGCGAGATACAATGAGCAGTTCTTC CASSIEQGARYNEQFF TRBV19 - TRBJ2-1 -
TGTGCCAGCAGTTTGGGCGAGAGCTCCTACGAGCAGTACTTC CASSLGESSYEQYF TRBV27 - TRBJ2-7 -
TGCGCCAGCAGCTTGTACGGCAGTGAAGCTTTCTTT CASSLYGSEAFF TRBV5-1 - TRBJ1-1 -
TGTGCCAGCAGAGACCCGGGACAGGGATCCTACGAGCAGTACTTC CASRDPGQGSYEQYF TRBV6-1 - TRBJ2-7 TRBD1
TGTGCCAGCAGTCCCGAAGGGGGCACAGATACGCAGTATTTT CASSPEGGTDTQYF TRBV28 once TRBJ2-3 -
TGCGCCAGCAGCCAAGATCCGGCGGTTCTCACCTACGAGCAGTACTTC CASSQDPAVLTYEQYF TRBV4-1 - TRBJ2-7 -
TGTGCCAGCAGCTTGGGGCGGGGCGAAGAACTGTTTTTT CASSLGRGEELFF TRBV11-2 few TRBJ1-4 -
TGCGCCAGCAGCCCAATCGAATTTTGGAACACCGGGGAGCTGTTTTTT CASSPIEFWNTGELFF TRBV5-1 - TRBJ2-2 -
TGTGCCAGCAGTCACCGGGACAACCGCCACGAGCAGTACTTC CASSHRDNRHEQYF TRBV6-6 - TRBJ2-7 -
TGTGCCAGCAGCCAGGGACTAGCTGGGGCCTACGAGCAGTACTTC CASSQGLAGAYEQYF TRBV14 - TRBJ2-7 TRBD2